The rows below give T cell receptor beta chains drawn from one sample of a study of CD4+ T cells in melanoma. The protocol was immunoSEQ multiplex PCR, while the TCRdb copy is restricted to in-frame clones and leaves out a portion. The sample shows 40,000 to 50,000 clones, 80% to 90% of them seen only once. Sequencing used peripheral blood. All receptors come from a human donor with melanoma. Both conserved end residues are part of each CDR3. The D gene is left open where the match is weak. A row's size may be missing; if present it is once, few, many or a size class.

d_call clone_size j_call v_call cdr3_aa cdr3_nt
- - TRBJ2-7 TRBV5-1 CASRLAGKFHEQYF TGCGCCAGCAGGCTCGCCGGGAAATTCCACGAGCAGTACTTC
TRBD2 - TRBJ2-7 TRBV28 CASSLGLAPSSYEQYF TGTGCCAGCAGTTTGGGACTAGCCCCTAGCTCCTACGAGCAGTACTTC
- - TRBJ1-4 TRBV19 CASSIGMGNEKLFF TGTGCCAGTAGTATAGGCATGGGGAATGAAAAACTGTTTTTT
- - TRBJ1-6 TRBV4-2 CASSQEPDLNSPLHF TGTGCCAGCAGCCAAGAACCCGACCTTAATTCACCCCTCCACTTT
- - TRBJ2-7 TRBV5-6 CASSFTIRDSIYEQYF TGTGCCAGCAGCTTTACGATACGGGACTCTATATACGAGCAGTACTTC
- - TRBJ2-1 TRBV21-1 CASSKGVWLPIEQFF TGTGCCAGCAGCAAAGGTGTCTGGCTCCCCATCGAGCAGTTCTTC
- few TRBJ1-5 TRBV6-1 CASSESGRTQHF TGTGCCAGCAGTGAATCAGGTAGGACCCAGCATTTT
- - TRBJ2-2 TRBV11-3 CASSLDRIGTIQGAGELFF TGTGCCAGCAGCTTAGATCGCATTGGGACAATCCAAGGGGCCGGGGAGCTGTTTTTT
- - TRBJ1-6 TRBV4-3 CASSPTGSQYNSPLHF TGCGCCAGCAGCCCCACCGGGAGCCAGTATAATTCACCCCTCCACTTT
- - TRBJ1-1 TRBV4-1 CASSPGAGPAFF TGCGCCAGCAGCCCTGGTGCAGGGCCAGCTTTCTTT